This is a list of T cell receptor beta chains from one sample in a study of tumor-infiltrating lymphocytes in primary liver carcinoma. TCRdb recomputed calls from the multiplex PCR reads with MiXCR, one row per CDR3 protein. The table has about 23,000 distinct CDR3 sequences, roughly three quarters seen once; the top ten hold about 32%. The sample comprised liver tumor tissue from sampling region 5. The receptors were gathered from a woman in her twenties or thirties with primary liver carcinoma and hepatitis B virus infection. The CDR3 runs from the conserved cysteine through the conserved F or W. D genes are given only for firm matches. Expanded clones get a size class; other rows say once, few or many, or leave the size out.

v_call	clone_size	j_call	d_call	cdr3_nt	cdr3_aa
TRBV4-1	NA	TRBJ2-3	NA	TGTGCCAACAGCCAAGTCGTAACTATCAGCGGCGTAGATACGCAGTATTTT	CANSQVVTISGVDTQYF
TRBV10-3	NA	TRBJ2-1	NA	TGTGCCATCAGCCCCACTATGACCCGGGATGAGCAGTTCTTC	CAISPTMTRDEQFF
TRBV5-6	NA	TRBJ2-2	NA	TGTGCCAGCAGCTTGGCACACAGAATCACCGGGGAGCTGCTTTTT	CASSLAHRITGELLF
TRBV11-2	NA	TRBJ2-5	TRBD1	TGTGCCAACAGCACAAGAACAGGGGGCGCGAAAGGGACCCAATACTTC	CANSTRTGGAKGTQYF
TRBV4-3	NA	TRBJ2-1	NA	TGCGCCAGCAGCCAAAACGTAGTGGGAGCCAGAGATGAGCTGTTCTTC	CASSQNVVGARDELFF
TRBV7-8	NA	TRBJ2-1	NA	TGTGCCAGCAGCCCCCCTCAGGGTGGAGGGTACAATGAGCAGTTCTTC	CASSPPQGGGYNEQFF
TRBV5-4	few	TRBJ2-3	NA	TGTGCCAGCAGCCTGGGGCATGGTAGGGGCACAGATACGCAGTATTTT	CASSLGHGRGTDTQYF
TRBV11-1	NA	TRBJ2-2	TRBD2	TGTGCCAGCAGCTTAGTAGCGGGCCTTAACACCGGGGAGCTGTTTTTT	CASSLVAGLNTGELFF
TRBV10-3	NA	TRBJ2-5	NA	TGTGCCATCAGTGAGTCGGCCACCAGACAAGAGACCCGGCACTTC	CAISESATRQETRHF
TRBV10-3	NA	TRBJ2-1	NA	TGTGCCATCAGTGAGCCGGCACCGGTAGCCTACAATGAGCAGTTCTTC	CAISEPAPVAYNEQFF
TRBV7-8	NA	TRBJ1-2	NA	TGTGCCATCAGCTTGAGGGGGGGGGGCTATGACTACACCTTC	CAISLRGGGYDYTF
TRBV13	NA	TRBJ2-1	NA	TGTGCCAGCAGTACCGGGACTGGCGGGGCTTACAATGAGCAGTTCTTC	CASSTGTGGAYNEQFF
TRBV7-3	many	TRBJ2-1	TRBD2	TGTGCCAGCAGCTTGACTAGCGGGACGAACAATGAGCAGTTCTTC	CASSLTSGTNNEQFF
TRBV11-2	NA	TRBJ2-5	NA	TGTGCCAGCAGCTTAGAACGTGATACCCAGTATTTC	CASSLERDTQYF
TRBV4-3	NA	TRBJ2-2	TRBD2	TGCGCCAGCAGCCTACTAGAGGGAGGGCCCCGTTCGAACACCGGGGAGCTGTTCTTT	CASSLLEGGPRSNTGELFF
TRBV10-1	many	TRBJ2-1	NA	TGCGCCAGCAGCGACAGAAGCTCCTACAATGAGCAGTTCTTT	CASSDRSSYNEQFF
TRBV4-2	few	TRBJ2-5	NA	TGTGCCAGCAGCCAAGATAGAGAGACCCAGTACTTC	CASSQDRETQYF
TRBV4-2	NA	TRBJ2-7	NA	TGTGCCAGTAGCCAGCCAGGCGAGAACGAGCAGTACTTC	CASSQPGENEQYF
TRBV5-5	NA	TRBJ2-4	NA	TGTGCCAGCAGCTTGTCATGGACGGTAAACATTCAGTACTTC	CASSLSWTVNIQYF
TRBV28	NA	TRBJ1-2	NA	TGTGCCAGCAGTTACCCCGGTAACAACTATGACTACGCCTTC	CASSYPGNNYDYAF
TRBV10-3	NA	TRBJ2-1	NA	TGTGCCATCAGTCCCACTTCGATCCGGGATGAGCAGTTCTTC	CAISPTSIRDEQFF
TRBV11-2	NA	TRBJ2-7	NA	TGTGCCAGCAGCTCCTTACTGGGGACGGTGAACTCCTACATGCAGTACTTC	CASSSLLGTVNSYMQYF
TRBV29-1	NA	TRBJ2-7	TRBD1	TGCAGCGTTGGAGAGGAGACAGGGTTCTCGTACGAGCACTACTTT	CSVGEETGFSYEHYF
TRBV11-2	NA	TRBJ1-2	NA	TGTGTTAGCAGCTTAAGGGAAGCCAACTATGGCTACACCTTC	CVSSLREANYGYTF
TRBV7-9	NA	TRBJ2-2	NA	TGTGCCAACAGTAGGGGGAACACCGGGGAGCTGTTTTTC	CANSRGNTGELFF
TRBV11-1	NA	TRBJ2-7	NA	TGTACCAGCAGCTTCATGGATTATGAGCAGTACTTC	CTSSFMDYEQYF
TRBV5-6	NA	TRBJ1-1	NA	TGTGCCAGCAGCTTTTGTGGCCGCCGGGGAACTTTCTTT	CASSFCGRRGTFF
TRBV11-2	NA	TRBJ2-7	NA	TGTTTCAGCAGCTTAGAAACGAGGGATCTACGCGGGCAATACTTC	CFSSLETRDLRGQYF
TRBV28	NA	TRBJ2-3	NA	TGTGCCAGAGGTTTTAACAGCGCCGATACGCAGTATTTT	CARGFNSADTQYF
TRBV11-2	NA	TRBJ2-3	NA	TGTGCCAGCAATTTAGTGAACTCCGTTACGCAGTATTTT	CASNLVNSVTQYF
TRBV24-1	NA	TRBJ2-1	NA	TGTGACACCAGTGATCGTACGGGTCTTGATCAGTTCTTC	CDTSDRTGLDQFF
TRBV5-1	many	TRBJ2-3	TRBD1	TGCGCCAGCAGCTTACAGGGGGCGGCAGATACGCAGTATTTT	CASSLQGAADTQYF
TRBV10-3	many	TRBJ2-7	NA	TGTGCCATCAGTGAAGCGAACTACGAGCAGTACTTC	CAISEANYEQYF
TRBV11-3	NA	TRBJ2-5	NA	TGTGCCAGCAGCCCTGGGGATTCTAGCCAATGTGTGCAAGAGACCCAGTACTTC	CASSPGDSSQCVQETQYF
TRBV12-3/TRBV12-4	NA	TRBJ1-3	TRBD1	TGTGCCAGCAGCCAGACAGGGGGCAGGAACACCATATATTTT	CASSQTGGRNTIYF
TRBV4-3	NA	TRBJ2-2	NA	TGCGCCAGCAAACTTGGCAACGGGGAGCTATTTTTT	CASKLGNGELFF
TRBV5-4	NA	TRBJ2-3	NA	TGTGCCAGCAAAAGCATGGGGGATACGCAGTATTTT	CASKSMGDTQYF
TRBV13	NA	TRBJ1-2	NA	TGTGCCAACAGCCCCCGTGACGGACACGGCTATGGCTACGCCTTC	CANSPRDGHGYGYAF
TRBV7-2	once	TRBJ1-6	NA	TGTGCCAGCAACTTAGTGGAGTGGGCCCTCCACTTT	CASNLVEWALHF
TRBV11-2	many	TRBJ1-2	NA	TGTGCCAGCAGCTTAGTGGGGGAAGGCTATGACTACACCTTC	CASSLVGEGYDYTF
TRBV5-1	NA	TRBJ2-7	TRBD2	TGCCCCAGCAGCTTTAGCGGGCGAACCTCCGATCAGTACTTC	CPSSFSGRTSDQYF
TRBV11-2	NA	TRBJ2-4	NA	TGTGCCAGCAGCCCCGGACTGGGGTACATTCAGTACTTC	CASSPGLGYIQYF
TRBV11-2	once	TRBJ1-2	TRBD1	TGTGCCAGAAGCCGCAGGGGGCGCGGGAATTATGGCTACACCTTC	CARSRRGRGNYGYTF
TRBV15	once	TRBJ2-1	NA	TGTGCCGCCACCAGAGATTACAGGAGCTCCTACAATGAGCAGTTCTTC	CAATRDYRSSYNEQFF
TRBV7-9	NA	TRBJ2-2	NA	TGTGCCAGCAGCTCCACCTCGCCGGGGAAGAACACCCGGGAGCTGTTTTTT	CASSSTSPGKNTRELFF